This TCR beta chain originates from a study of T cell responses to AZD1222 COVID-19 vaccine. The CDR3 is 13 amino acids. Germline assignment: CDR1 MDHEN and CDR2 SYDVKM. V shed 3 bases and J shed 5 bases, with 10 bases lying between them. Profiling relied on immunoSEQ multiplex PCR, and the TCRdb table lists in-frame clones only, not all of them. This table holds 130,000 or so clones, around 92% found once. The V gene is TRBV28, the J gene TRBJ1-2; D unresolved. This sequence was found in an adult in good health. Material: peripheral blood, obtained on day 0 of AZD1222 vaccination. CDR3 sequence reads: CASSLMKGYGYTF. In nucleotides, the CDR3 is TGTGCCAGCAGTTTGATGAAAGGGTATGGCTACACCTTC.